One T cell receptor beta chain is described in this entry. Its antigen is as yet unknown. The PCR employed 60 Vbeta primers together with 13 Jbeta primers. The repertoire was sequenced with immunoSEQ multiplex PCR; TCRdb's copy has only in-frame clones and lacks some. The data show 100,000 to 150,000 clones, with 70% to 85% seen just once and more than 4% held by the top ten. This specimen comes from a study of cytomegalovirus exposure and HLA in healthy donors. Study-wide results and caveats: Testing in vitro showed a few CMV-associated chains specific for CMV antigens.

This clonotype was obtained from a male donor in good health and CMV-seropositive. The source material was PBMCs.

The CDR3 DNA is TGTGCCAGCAGCAAGGACTGGGGGGGCACAGATACGCAGTATTTT. Translation gives CASSKDWGGTDTQYF. V is TRBV7-7 and J is TRBJ2-3, with D maybe TRBD2 (6 bases). Germline V gene sequence: CDR1 SSHAT, CDR2 FNYEAQ (reference sequence). V was shortened by 5 bases and J by 1 base, with 13 bases between the two germline ends. The CDR3 spans 15 residues.